This entry describes one T cell receptor (beta chain). This clonotype was counted only a few times. The antigen this receptor binds is unknown. It has no much larger one-base neighbor in the sample; base qualities were not kept. RNA was extracted using the RNeasy kit, and about 0.45 to 1 ug of the RNA was reverse transcribed with random hexamers. TCR beta CDR3 regions were amplified with the immunoSEQ multiplex PCR assay covering 54 Vbeta and 13 Jbeta segments. PCR amplification bias was corrected using a synthetic template baseline for primer optimization and computational correction. The paper's data handling went like this. Only productive sequences were kept, with reads annotated to V, D and J genes according to IMGT and analyzed in immunoSEQ Analyzer. To calculate clonality, Shannon entropy was normalized by log2 of the number of productive unique sequences and then subtracted from one. For each patient and control, public and private clones were evaluated within the 100 most prevalent clones. Susac-specific clones were defined as absent from healthy and MS cohorts, 800 to 1,200 published viral clones and other ImmuneACCESS disease sequences. TCRdb cleaned the public reads at Q25 with fastp, built clones with MiXCR and kept in-frame beta chains. Every entry covers one CDR3 protein and lists the most common genes and DNA from its rows. These V and J calls rely on TCRdb rather than the paper's analysis. The sample table shows about 280,000 distinct CDR3 sequences, and 70% to 90% are seen once. The ten largest clones take up approximately 0.11% of the sample.

Counted from cysteine to phenylalanine, this CDR3 has 13 amino acids. Only the CDR3 part of the read is kept: 39 bases, read in frame from the first base. V lost 4 bases and J lost 9 bases; the stretch between them is 13 bases long. CDR1 is given as MNHEY and CDR2 as SMNVEV, both from the germline V gene (reference sequence). The sample comes from a study of CD8 T cells in Susac syndrome (dated by TCRdb to the late 2010s). As for the study more broadly: The study used repertoire sequencing to test whether antigen drove CD8+ T cell activation and differentiation in Susac syndrome. The clonality of the CD8+ T cell repertoire was compared across around twelve healthy donors, around 14 Susac syndrome patients and about 15 multiple sclerosis patients. Overall results and qualifications from the work: The TCR sequencing and HLA analysis was acknowledged to have included a relatively small number of individuals.

High-throughput TCR beta sequencing profiled peripheral blood CD8+ and CD4+ T cells from healthy donors, Susac syndrome patients and multiple sclerosis patients. Treatment-naive patients with stable or active relapsing-remitting disease fulfilling revised McDonald criteria were used as multiple sclerosis controls. Bulk CD8+ and CD4+ T cells were purified by magnetic negative isolation, whereas CD8+ TEMRA cells were enriched by FACS. Blood was drawn into EDTA tubes, processed within 24 hours, and PBMCs were isolated by density gradient centrifugation. PBMCs intended for TCR sequencing were cryopreserved in liquid nitrogen and thawed later in a water bath at 37 degrees C. Purity of sorted or isolated CD4+, CD8+ and CD8+ TEMRA cells was at least 90%.

Input material: CD8+ T cells from PBMCs. The sequence is built from TRBV27 and TRBJ2-1; 6 matching bases give a weak D call of TRBD2. The receptor's source is a human donor with multiple sclerosis. CDR3 region: CASSSTGLGEQFF. The DNA sequence follows: TGTGCCAGCAGTTCTACGGGACTCGGTGAGCAGTTCTTC.